This T cell receptor (beta chain) was identified during a study of PD-1 blockade in classical Hodgkin lymphoma. TCRdb's copy holds only in-frame clones and misses some; the assay was immunoSEQ multiplex PCR. The sample contains around 19,000 clones, roughly 89% of which appear only once. General study results and limits: Underlying causes for the observed repertoire differences were not defined, possibly disease activity or prior therapy.

Germline V gene sequence: CDR1 SGHRS, CDR2 YFSETQ. This CDR3 region has 16 residues. The junction had 8 bases not matched to a gene; V was cut back by 3 bases and J by 6 bases. No patient escaped relapse after autologous stem cell transplantation, and brentuximab vedotin exposure varied. This clone was detected once. Its specificity is unknown. The clonotype originates from a human donor with classical Hodgkin lymphoma. The input for sequencing was peripheral blood mononuclear cells (PBMCs), taken before the second cycle of nivolumab. The chain joins TRBV5-1 to TRBJ2-2, with TRBD1 identical over 10 bases. The chain's CDR3 is CASSSGTGEISGELFF. The CDR3 DNA sequence: TGCGCCAGCAGCTCCGGGACAGGGGAAATCTCCGGGGAGCTGTTTTTT.